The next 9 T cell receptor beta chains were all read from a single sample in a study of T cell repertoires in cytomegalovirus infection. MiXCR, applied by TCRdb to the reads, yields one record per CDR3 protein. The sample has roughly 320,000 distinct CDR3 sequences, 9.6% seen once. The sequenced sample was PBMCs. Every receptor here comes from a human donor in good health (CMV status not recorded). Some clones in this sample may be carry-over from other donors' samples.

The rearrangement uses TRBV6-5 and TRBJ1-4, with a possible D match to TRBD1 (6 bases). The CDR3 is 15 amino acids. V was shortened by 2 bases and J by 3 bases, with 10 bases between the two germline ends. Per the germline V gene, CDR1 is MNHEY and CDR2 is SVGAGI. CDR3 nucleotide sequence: TGTGCCAGCAGTTACCAGGGGTTATCTAATGAAAAACTGTTTTTT. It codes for CASSYQGLSNEKLFF.

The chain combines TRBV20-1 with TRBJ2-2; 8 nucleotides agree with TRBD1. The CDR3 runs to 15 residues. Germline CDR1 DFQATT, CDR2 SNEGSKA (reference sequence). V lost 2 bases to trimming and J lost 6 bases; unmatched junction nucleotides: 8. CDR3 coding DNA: TGCAGTGCTAGACCCGGCAGGGGGCAGCCCGGGGAGCTGTTTTTT. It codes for CSARPGRGQPGELFF.

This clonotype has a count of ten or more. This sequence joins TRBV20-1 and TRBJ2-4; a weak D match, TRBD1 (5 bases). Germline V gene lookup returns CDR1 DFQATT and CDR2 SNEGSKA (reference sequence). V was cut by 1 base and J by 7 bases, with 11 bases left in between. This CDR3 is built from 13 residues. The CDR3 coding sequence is TGCAGTGCTAGAGTAGGGGTCGATAACATTCAGTACTTC. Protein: CSARVGVDNIQYF.

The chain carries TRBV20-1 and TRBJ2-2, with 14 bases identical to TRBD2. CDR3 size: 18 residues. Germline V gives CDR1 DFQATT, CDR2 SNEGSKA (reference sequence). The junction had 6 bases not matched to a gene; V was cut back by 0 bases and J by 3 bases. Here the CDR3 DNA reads TGCAGTGCTAGAGATCTGACTAGCGGGGGGGCCGACACCGGGGAGCTGTTTTTT. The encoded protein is CSARDLTSGGADTGELFF.

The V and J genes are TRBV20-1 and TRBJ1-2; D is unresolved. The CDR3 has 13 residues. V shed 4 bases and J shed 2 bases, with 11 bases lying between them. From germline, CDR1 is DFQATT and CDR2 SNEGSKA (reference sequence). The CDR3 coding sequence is TGCAGTGCTAAGCTGCCGGGGAACTATGGCTACACCTTC. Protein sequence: CSAKLPGNYGYTF.

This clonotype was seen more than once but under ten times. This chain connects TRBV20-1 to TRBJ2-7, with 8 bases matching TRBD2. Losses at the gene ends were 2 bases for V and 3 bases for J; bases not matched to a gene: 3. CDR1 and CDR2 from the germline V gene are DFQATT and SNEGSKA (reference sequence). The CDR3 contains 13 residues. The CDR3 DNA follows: TGCAGTGCTAGACTAGCGGGCCTCTACGAGCAGTACGTC. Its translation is CSARLAGLYEQYV.

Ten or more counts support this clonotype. Written as DNA, the CDR3 is TGTGCCAGCAGTCGTCTTGGACAGCCCCAGCATTTT. This translates into CASSRLGQPQHF. The V call is TRBV2, the J call TRBJ1-5; D remains unclear. Germline CDR1 SNHLY, CDR2 FYNNEI. The ends were cut back, 5 bases at V and 7 bases at J, with 9 bases in the middle. The CDR3 sequence is 12 residues long.

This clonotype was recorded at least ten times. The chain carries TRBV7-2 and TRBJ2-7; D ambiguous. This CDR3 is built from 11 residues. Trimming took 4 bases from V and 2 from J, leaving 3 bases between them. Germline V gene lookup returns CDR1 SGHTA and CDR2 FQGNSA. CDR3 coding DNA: TGTGCCAGCAGCTCCACCTACGAGCAGTACTTC. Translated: CASSSTYEQYF.

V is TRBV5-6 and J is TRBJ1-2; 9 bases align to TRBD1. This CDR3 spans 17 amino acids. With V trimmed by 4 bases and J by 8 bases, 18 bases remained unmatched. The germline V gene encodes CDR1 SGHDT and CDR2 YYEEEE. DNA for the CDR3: TGTGCCAGCAGCAACCGGGACAGGGCTAGTCTTTCTCGCGGCTACACCTTC. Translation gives CASSNRDRASLSRGYTF.